This T cell receptor (beta chain) is drawn from a study of T-cell memory formation after mild COVID-19. Study at large: The study found TCR clusters largely donor specific.

Study-level points and caveats: Prior to infection, memory already included some responding clones, suggesting cross-reactive memory joined.

This CDR3 is 14 amino acids long. Germline V lookup: CDR1 MDHEN, CDR2 SYDVKM. With 6 bases removed from V and 5 bases from J, the gap between germline ends came to 17 bases. In this sample, this clonotype turned up a few times. The antigen is not known. TCRdb fed the 5' RACE reads into MiXCR, producing one record per CDR3 protein. The data show about 210,000 distinct CDR3 sequences, roughly a tenth seen once. The clonotype originates from a man younger than 35 who had mild COVID-19 (a few samples of this study predate the infection). Cell type and time point are not known. The chain combines TRBV28 with TRBJ2-7; possibly TRBD1 for D (5 bases). Sequences were obtained from PBMCs or a T cell subset sorted from them (not recorded which). The DNA of the CDR3 is TGTGCCAGCAGCCCTGGGCAGGGCTTCGACGAGCAGTACGTC. As protein: CASSPGQGFDEQYV.